This T cell receptor (beta chain) was retrieved from a study of long-term antiretroviral therapy in people with HIV. immunoSEQ v3.0 was run at survey level. TCRdb's copy holds only in-frame clones and misses some; the assay was immunoSEQ multiplex PCR. This table has around 20,000 clones, roughly four fifths appearing once. The CDR3 contains 12 residues. Germline assignment: CDR1 LNHDA and CDR2 SQIVND (reference sequence). V lost 5 bases and J 0 bases, leaving 4 bases between the germline ends. This receptor was taken from a man between 50 and 59 years old with HIV. Specimen: unsorted PBMCs, collected 2.2 years after starting antiretroviral therapy. J is TRBJ1-1 and V is TRBV19; D is uncertain. CDR3 loop: CASSFMNTEAFF. CDR3 coding DNA: TGTGCCAGTAGTTTCATGAACACTGAAGCTTTCTTT.